This passage covers 18 T cell receptor beta chains from one sample sequenced in a study of shared clonotypes between healthy human individuals. TCRdb's copy holds only in-frame clones and misses some; the assay was immunoSEQ multiplex PCR. The sample yields approximately 340,000 clones, around 72% seen once. Sequenced: memory CD4+ T cells sorted from blood. The subset denotes: CD45RA-negative fraction. These receptors all stem from a man aged 25-45 years in good health.

This clone showed up just a few times. V usage is TRBV10-3 and J usage is TRBJ2-1; D possibly corresponds to TRBD2 (5 bases). The CDR3 consists of 16 residues. The V end lost 0 bases, the J end lost 0 bases, and 9 bases lay between the germline ends. Germline V gene sequence: CDR1 ENHRY, CDR2 SYGVKD. The CDR3 DNA sequence: TGTGCCATCAGTGAGTCCCTAGCCGTCTCCTACAATGAGCAGTTCTTC. It codes for CAISESLAVSYNEQFF.

This clone was picked up a small number of times. The chain links TRBV11-2 to TRBJ2-1; 7 positions match TRBD2. Germline CDR1 and CDR2: SGHAT and FQNNGV. The CDR3 is 15 residues long. Trimming cost V 4 bases and J 4 bases; bases outside gene matches: 7. Written as DNA, the CDR3 is TGTGCCAGCAGCTCGGGGACTAACCCTTACAATGAGCAGTTCTTC. Encoded protein: CASSSGTNPYNEQFF.

The chain combines TRBV18 with TRBJ2-3, with 7 bases fitting TRBD1. The V gene end was trimmed by 6 bases and the J gene end by 0 bases; junction bases not matched to a gene: 6. CDR1 and CDR2 (germline): KGHSH, LQKENI. The CDR3 has 15 amino acids. The CDR3 DNA is TGTGCCAGCTCCCAAGGGACAGCAAGCACAGATACGCAGTATTTT. Encoded protein: CASSQGTASTDTQYF.

J is TRBJ2-2 and V is TRBV6-5, with 7 bases fitting TRBD1. The germline V gene encodes CDR1 MNHEY and CDR2 SVGAGI. J gave up 5 bases and V 6 bases, and 3 bases lay outside the gene matches. The CDR3 consists of 13 residues. The CDR3 protein is CASRLQGTGELFF. CDR3 nucleotides: TGTGCCAGCAGGCTACAGGGGACCGGGGAGCTGTTTTTT.

The chain carries TRBV5-4 and TRBJ2-5; possibly TRBD1 or TRBD2 for D (6 bases each). In germline, CDR1 is SGHNT, CDR2 YYREEE (reference sequence). This CDR3 is built from 14 residues. V was clipped by 1 base and J by 4 bases, with 11 bases between them. The CDR3: CASSLPGALETQYF. CDR3 DNA sequence: TGTGCCAGCAGCTTGCCGGGGGCTCTAGAGACCCAGTACTTC.

This sequence joins TRBV7-8 and TRBJ1-3; D unresolved. With 4 bases removed from V and 0 bases from J, the gap between germline ends came to 16 bases. Per the germline V gene, CDR1 is SGHVS and CDR2 is FQNEAQ. This CDR3 is 17 amino acids long. The CDR3 coding sequence is TGTGCCAGCAGCTACTCCAGGACCTCCGTCTCTGGAAACACCATATATTTT. Its protein product is CASSYSRTSVSGNTIYF.

The chain couples TRBV19 to TRBJ1-3; no definite D call. This CDR3 comprises 15 residues. Germline V gene data show CDR1 as LNHDA and CDR2 as SQIVND (reference sequence). V lost 7 bases to trimming and J lost 3 bases, with 16 bases between them. CDR3 DNA: TGTGCCAGTACCCGGTCGGTCGAAGATGGAAACACCATATATTTT. Translation: CASTRSVEDGNTIYF.

V usage is TRBV11-3 and J usage is TRBJ2-1, with 7 bases that match TRBD1. Germline V gene data show CDR1 as SGHNT and CDR2 as YENEEA. The CDR3 loop spans 14 amino acids. J was trimmed by 4 bases and V by 3 bases; bases with no gene match: 3. CDR3 bases: TGTGCCAGCAGCTTTACAGGGGTTTACAATGAGCAGTTCTTC. This encodes CASSFTGVYNEQFF.

The table lists this clone with a count of one. The gene calls are TRBV28 and TRBJ2-7, with D possibly being TRBD1 (6 bases). This CDR3 spans 14 amino acids. Per the germline V gene, CDR1 is MDHEN and CDR2 is SYDVKM. Trimming removed 3 bases at V and 0 bases at J, with 9 bases between. The CDR3 DNA reads as TGTGCCAGCAGTTTGCAGGGGCACTCCTACGAGCAGTACTTC. This codes for CASSLQGHSYEQYF.

This clone was found a few times. The chain links TRBV27 to TRBJ1-2, with 9 bases fitting TRBD1. Trimming at V came to 5 bases and at J to 3 bases, leaving 7 bases not matched to a gene. This CDR3 is built from 15 residues. Looked up from germline, CDR1 is MNHEY and CDR2 is SMNVEV (reference sequence). CDR3 coding DNA: TGTGCCAGCAGTCGGGACAGGGAAGGGGACTATGGCTACACCTTC. Protein product: CASSRDREGDYGYTF.

This clone was counted a single time. Other DNA sequences from this sample encode an identical CDR3 as well. The V gene is TRBV5-6, the J gene TRBJ1-5, with a weak D call TRBD1 (5 bases). This CDR3 spans 14 amino acids. V was cut by 8 bases and J by 4 bases, with 16 bases left in between. Per the germline V gene, CDR1 is SGHDT and CDR2 is YYEEEE. For the CDR3, the DNA is TGTGCCAGTAGCAACACAGGACTAAATCAGCCCCAGCATTTT. This codes for CASSNTGLNQPQHF.

The chain couples TRBV9 to TRBJ2-1; TRBD2 is a possible D gene (5 bases). The CDR3 spans 15 residues. The germline CDR1 and CDR2 sequences are SGDLS and YYNGEE. V was cut by 4 bases and J by 6 bases, with 17 bases left in between. Here the CDR3 reads CASSPGLIFRNEQFF. The DNA of the CDR3 is TGTGCCAGCAGCCCCGGACTCATTTTCCGCAATGAGCAGTTCTTC.

The V and J genes are TRBV11-2 and TRBJ2-2; TRBD1 aligns across 8 bases. V was clipped by 2 bases and J by 6 bases; unmatched bases: 8. CDR3 size: 16 residues. Germline values: CDR1 SGHAT, CDR2 FQNNGV. The CDR3 sequence: CASSLSRTGSSGELFF. CDR3 sequence (DNA): TGTGCCAGCAGCTTAAGTAGGACAGGGAGTTCCGGGGAGCTGTTTTTT.

This clone has at least ten counts. This chain uses TRBV10-3 with TRBJ2-7; D unclear. The length of the CDR3 is 16 residues. V lost 0 bases to trimming and J lost 4 bases, with 16 bases between them. The germline V gene encodes CDR1 ENHRY and CDR2 SYGVKD. The chain's CDR3 is CAISESPYRNIYEQYF. CDR3 sequence (DNA): TGTGCCATCAGTGAGTCACCCTATAGAAACATTTACGAGCAGTACTTC.

The V call is TRBV19, the J call TRBJ1-1; 8 nucleotides agree with TRBD1. Germline trimming cut 6 bases from V and 9 bases from J; bases unmatched to any gene: 9. The length of the CDR3 is 13 residues. From germline, CDR1 is LNHDA and CDR2 SQIVND (reference sequence). The CDR3 sequence is CASSTGTGGKAFF. CDR3 coding DNA: TGTGCCAGTAGCACCGGGACAGGTGGTAAAGCTTTCTTT.

This clone appeared many times. The chain recombines TRBV30 with TRBJ1-2; 7 nucleotides agree with TRBD1. The CDR3 is 14 residues long. Per germline, CDR1 GTSNPN and CDR2 SVGIG (reference sequence). J gave up 4 bases and V 4 bases, and 9 bases lay outside the gene matches. The DNA for the CDR3 is TGTGCCTGGACCACGACAGGGAGGTCCTATGGCTACACCTTC. Translated: CAWTTTGRSYGYTF.

This clone was seen only a few times. This rearrangement joins TRBV5-1 to TRBJ2-2; 7 bases are shared with TRBD2. Germline V gives CDR1 SGHRS, CDR2 YFSETQ. V was clipped by 1 base and J by 1 base; unmatched bases: 1. CDR3 size: 15 residues. The CDR3 DNA reads TGCGCCAGCAGCTTGCCTAGCGGGAACACCGGGGAGCTGTTTTTT. Protein sequence: CASSLPSGNTGELFF.

The rearrangement joins TRBV5-5 to TRBJ1-1; D is unclear. The V end was cut by 3 bases, the J end by 7 bases, with 13 bases between. Germline loops: CDR1 SGHKS, CDR2 YYEKEE (reference sequence). There are 13 residues in the CDR3. DNA for the CDR3: TGTGCCAGCAGCTCCAGCCCCCGGGGTGAAGCTTTCTTT. Its protein product is CASSSSPRGEAFF. Combining the CDR3 with reference TRBV5-5 and TRBJ1-1 gives the whole variable domain DAGVTQSPTHLIKTRGQQVTLRCSPISGHKSVSWYQQVLGQGPQFIFQYYEKEERGRGNFPDRFSARQFPNYSSELNVNALLLGDSALYLCASSSSPRGEAFFGQGTRLTVV.